This T cell receptor beta chain is from a study of blood T cell repertoires in COVID-19. Turning to the study itself: The origin of the acute and convalescent COVID-19 samples was the United States, Italy and Spain. Sample material is recorded as cDNA or gDNA derived from T cells, B-cell-depleted T cells, or PBMCs.

Authors' methods: Nucleated cell counts were estimated from reference gene primer amplification. The table came from immunoSEQ multiplex PCR; TCRdb's copy has only in-frame clones and leaves some out. V, J and clone size are taken as reported in that table, and D and trimming were inferred from the DNA itself. The sample records 53,000 or so clones, around three quarters being singletons. This CDR3 contains 14 residues. V was shortened by 3 bases and J by 8 bases, with 15 bases between the two germline ends. The germline CDR1 and CDR2 sequences are KGHDR and SFDVKD. The sequence was collected from a man in his fifties or sixties with acute or convalescent COVID-19. The chain uses TRBV24-1 and TRBJ1-1; TRBD1 might be the D (5 bases). The source material was peripheral blood. CDR3 sequence: CATSDLSRGTEAFF. The CDR3 nucleotides are TGTGCCACCAGTGATCTCTCTCGGGGGACCGAAGCTTTCTTT.